This T cell receptor beta chain was identified during a study of T cell responses to AZD1222 COVID-19 vaccine. This clone has just one count. The table came from immunoSEQ multiplex PCR; TCRdb's copy has only in-frame clones and leaves some out. The sample shows 110,000 to 150,000 clones, roughly 90% of them seen only once. Sequencing used peripheral blood, obtained 28 days after the second AZD1222 dose. The receptor comes from an adult who received the AZD1222 COVID-19 vaccine.

CDR3 sequence (DNA): TGTGCCAGCAGACTGGACCGGGACAGGGGGCTTAACTATGGCTACACCTTC. Amino acids: CASRLDRDRGLNYGYTF. The chain recombines TRBV5-6 with TRBJ1-2; 12 nucleotides match TRBD1. Germline loops: CDR1 SGHDT, CDR2 YYEEEE. The ends lost 5 bases at V and 1 base at J; junction bases unmatched: 9. The CDR3 runs to 17 residues.